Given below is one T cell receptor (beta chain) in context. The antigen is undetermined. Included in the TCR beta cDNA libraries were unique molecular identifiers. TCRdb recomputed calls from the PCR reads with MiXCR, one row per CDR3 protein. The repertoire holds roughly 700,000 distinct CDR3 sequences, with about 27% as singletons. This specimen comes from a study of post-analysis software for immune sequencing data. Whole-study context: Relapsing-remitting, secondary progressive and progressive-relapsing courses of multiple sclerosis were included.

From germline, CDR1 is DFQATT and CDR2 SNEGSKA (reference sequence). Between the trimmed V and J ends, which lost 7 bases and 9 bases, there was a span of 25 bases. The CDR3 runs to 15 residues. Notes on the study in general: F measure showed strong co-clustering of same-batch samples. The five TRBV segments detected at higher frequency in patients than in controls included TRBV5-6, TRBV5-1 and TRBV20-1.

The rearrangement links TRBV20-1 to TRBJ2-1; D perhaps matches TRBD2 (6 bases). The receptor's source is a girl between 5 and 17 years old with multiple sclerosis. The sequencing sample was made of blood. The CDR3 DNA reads TGCAGTGGCCCCTTTAGAGGAGGGCCTCCAACTGAGCAGTTCTTC. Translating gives CSGPFRGGPPTEQFF.